This TCR beta chain was recovered during a study of shared clonotypes between healthy human individuals. CDR3 length: 12 amino acids. V gave up 0 bases and J gave up 4 bases, with 7 bases separating them. In germline, CDR1 is GTSNPN, CDR2 SVGIG (reference sequence). On this clone: Additional DNA sequences in this sample encode the identical CDR3.

Repertoires were generated with immunoSEQ multiplex PCR, while TCRdb's copy carries only in-frame clones and drops some. The sample lists 1.5 million to 2.5 million clones, about 95% seen once, with more than 0.9% in the top ten. Terminally differentiated effector memory CD45RA+ cells were excluded from the naive CD8 cells, which were CD45RO-negative and positively selected for CCR7. Sequenced material: naive CD8+ T cells sorted from blood. The receptor was derived from a man aged 18-30 years in good health. The chain couples TRBV30 to TRBJ2-7, with D uncertain. In nucleotides, the CDR3 is TGTGCCTGGAGTGTACTTGGGTACGAGCAGTACTTC. It yields the protein CAWSVLGYEQYF.